This T cell receptor (beta chain) derives from a study of T cells in Graves' hyperthyroidism and ophthalmopathy. In the study overall: Prior to any treatment, at the point of initial diagnosis, peripheral blood was collected.

With 3 bases removed from V and 2 bases from J, the gap between germline ends came to 11 bases. The length of the CDR3 is 15 residues. This clonotype was counted many times. What it binds is unknown. TCR beta CDR3 sequences were amplified from RNA transcripts. A first-round RT-PCR of the TCR CDR3 used the HTBI primer set. TCRdb reanalysed the multiplex PCR reads using MiXCR and keeps one entry per CDR3 protein. Of a few hundred thousand distinct CDR3 sequences detected, about a fifth appear once; the ten largest clones hold around 3.6%. Hyperthyroidism had been newly diagnosed in patients aged 18 to 65, and its duration was under 2 months. PBMCs were collected from an approximately 10 ml volume of fresh peripheral blood. Regarding the study as a whole: Ophthalmopathy stood apart from stable hyperthyroidism in a 13 V-J model.

The receptor comes from a woman aged 18 to 35 with Graves' hyperthyroidism. The sample consisted of blood. The rearrangement joins TRBV12-3 or TRBV12-4 to TRBJ1-5; TRBD1 is a possible D gene (5 bases). The chain's CDR3 is CASSFGGLGNQPQHF. The DNA of the CDR3 is TGTGCCAGCAGTTTCGGGGGTTTGGGCAATCAGCCCCAGCATTTT.